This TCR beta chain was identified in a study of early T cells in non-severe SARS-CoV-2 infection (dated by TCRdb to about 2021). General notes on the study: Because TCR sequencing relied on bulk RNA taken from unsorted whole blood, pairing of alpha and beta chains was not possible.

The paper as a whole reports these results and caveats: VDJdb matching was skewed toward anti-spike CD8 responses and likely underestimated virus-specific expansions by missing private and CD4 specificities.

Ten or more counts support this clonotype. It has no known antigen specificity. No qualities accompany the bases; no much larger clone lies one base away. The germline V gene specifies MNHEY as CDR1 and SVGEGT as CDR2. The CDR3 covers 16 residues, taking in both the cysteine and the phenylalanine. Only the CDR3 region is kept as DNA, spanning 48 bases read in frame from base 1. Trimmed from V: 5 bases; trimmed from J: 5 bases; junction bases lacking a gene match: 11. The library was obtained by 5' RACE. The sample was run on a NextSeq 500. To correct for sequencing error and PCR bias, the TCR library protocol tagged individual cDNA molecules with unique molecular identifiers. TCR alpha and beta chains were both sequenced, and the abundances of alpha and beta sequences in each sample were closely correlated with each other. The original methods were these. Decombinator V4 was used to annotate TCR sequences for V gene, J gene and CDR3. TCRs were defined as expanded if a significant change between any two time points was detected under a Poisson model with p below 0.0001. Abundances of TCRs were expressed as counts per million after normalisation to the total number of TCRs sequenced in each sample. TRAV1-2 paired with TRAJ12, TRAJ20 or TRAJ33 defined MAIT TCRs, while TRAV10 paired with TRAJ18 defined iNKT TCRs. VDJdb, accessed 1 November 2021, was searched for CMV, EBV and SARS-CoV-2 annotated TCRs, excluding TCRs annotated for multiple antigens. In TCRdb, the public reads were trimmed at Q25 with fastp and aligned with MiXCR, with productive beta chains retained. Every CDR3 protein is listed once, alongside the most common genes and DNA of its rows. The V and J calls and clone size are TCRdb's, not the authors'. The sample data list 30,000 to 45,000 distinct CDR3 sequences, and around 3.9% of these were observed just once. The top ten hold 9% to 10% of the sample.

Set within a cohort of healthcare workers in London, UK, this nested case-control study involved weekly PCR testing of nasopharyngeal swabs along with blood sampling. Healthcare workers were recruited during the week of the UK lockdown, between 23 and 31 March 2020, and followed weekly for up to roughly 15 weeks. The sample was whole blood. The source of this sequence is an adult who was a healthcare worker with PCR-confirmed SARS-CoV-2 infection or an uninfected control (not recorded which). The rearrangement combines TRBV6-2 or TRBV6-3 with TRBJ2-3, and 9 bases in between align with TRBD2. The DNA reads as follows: TGTGCCAGCAGTACTAGGCGGGAGGGCCTCAGAGATACGCAGTATTTT. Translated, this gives CASSTRREGLRDTQYF.